Sequencing of this T cell receptor (beta chain) was carried out in a study of blood T cells in healthy people across ages. The ends were cut back, 1 base at V and 5 bases at J, with 6 bases in the middle. Germline lookup yields CDR1 LGHNA and CDR2 YSLEER. The CDR3 covers 13 residues. A J-beta primer mix and a sample-barcoded 5' primer were used in a second PCR of about 7 to 12 cycles. Every cDNA molecule carried a tag from a template-switch adaptor bearing 12 random nucleotides. TCRdb reanalysed the 5' RACE reads using MiXCR and keeps one entry per CDR3 protein. Found here are hundreds of thousands of distinct CDR3 sequences, over 45% of them singletons; the top ten hold 20% to 25%. This clonotype was observed a few times.

This chain joins TRBV4-3 and TRBJ2-1; perhaps TRBD2 as D (6 bases). The source of this sequence is a man aged 25-45 years in good health. Sequenced sample: blood. The CDR3 region is CASSQGTNNEQFF. The CDR3 DNA reads as TGCGCCAGCAGCCAAGGGACTAACAATGAGCAGTTCTTC.